This T cell receptor (beta chain) was identified in a study of human T cells and chemical hapten exposure. The V gene's germline CDR1 is ENHRY and CDR2 SYGVKD. The V end was cut by 7 bases, the J end by 6 bases, with 21 bases between. The CDR3 is 15 residues long. This clonotype was detected a few times. Time point reported: pre-sensitization, week 0. As to treatment: therapeutic diphenylcyclopropenone sensitization with weekly scalp DPC. Library construction involved attaching unique molecular identifiers to individual cDNA molecules, which allowed quantitative, reproducible TCR counting. Per the original data handling: Sampled TCR counts reached a median of around 94,000 per sample, with values ranging from 23,224 to 690,600. TCRdb reanalysed the RACE reads using MiXCR and keeps one entry per CDR3 protein. For this entry, the V and J calls and clone size follow TCRdb and not the study's own pipeline. The sample has some 300,000 distinct CDR3 sequences, approximately 5% seen once; the top ten hold around 8%.

Specimen: whole blood, collected in connection with sensitization to the hapten diphenylcyclopropenone (DPC). The source of this sequence is a woman between 18 and 29 years old with alopecia areata. Some clones in this sample may be carry-over from other donors' samples. The rearrangement links TRBV10-3 to TRBJ1-1; D gene unclear. As DNA, the CDR3 is TGTGCCATCACTCCTTACCGGGATAAGAGCGCTGAAGCTTTCTTT. It specifies CAITPYRDKSAEAFF.